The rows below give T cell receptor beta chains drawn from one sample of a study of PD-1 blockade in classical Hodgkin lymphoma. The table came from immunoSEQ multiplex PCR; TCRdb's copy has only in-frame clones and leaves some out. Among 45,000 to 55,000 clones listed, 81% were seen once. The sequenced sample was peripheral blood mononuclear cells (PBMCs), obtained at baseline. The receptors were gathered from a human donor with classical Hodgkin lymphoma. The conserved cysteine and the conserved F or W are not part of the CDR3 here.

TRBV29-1	SAETGTQNIQY
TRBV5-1	ASSLRRDSNTGELF
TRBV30	ALGGGYEQY
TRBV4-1	ASSHRKTSRMGVGELF
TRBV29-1	SGLSRGGSNEQY
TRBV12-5	ASGLATGLETQY
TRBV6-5	ASGIDRNQPQH
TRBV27	ATLSGTRFGLGANVLT
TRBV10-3	AISETFGRAPRYEQY
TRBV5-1	ASSLTTTYTGQGLSEQY
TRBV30	AWSLGLNQPQH
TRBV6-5	ATLMPGTSNEQF
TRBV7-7	ASSLGLPNTGELF
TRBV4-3	ASSQDPGTSGNTIY
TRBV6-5	ASRRDQGNEQF
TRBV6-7	ATIRLTNYGYT
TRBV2	ASRPGLADPYNEQF
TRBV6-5	ASRALINQPQH
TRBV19	ASTQYISVSYGYT
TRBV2	ASSEERAGRGGYT
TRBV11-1	ASTRSGSSTDTQY
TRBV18	ASSATGVVSTEAF
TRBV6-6	ASSLTPRKGTEAF
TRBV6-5	ASSSPGQGVNEQF
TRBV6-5	ASGTAVSYEQY
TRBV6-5	ASSYSQGSSYGYT
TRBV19	ASNPGSGSYEQY
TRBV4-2	ASSYPGQGFHGYT
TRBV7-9	ASVRLGGQNEQF
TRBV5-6	ASSLGYGYT
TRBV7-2	ASILGRDNEQF
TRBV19	ASSIGAWVSKGEQY
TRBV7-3	ASSSLRPTEQAF
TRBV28	ASSLPRGVNTEAF
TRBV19	ASSTQGNPYEQY
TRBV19	ASSIQGTGELF
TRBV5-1	ASSIGTNKHEQF
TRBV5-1	ASSLRTGNNYNEQF
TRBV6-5	ASKNPLFDEQF
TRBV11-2	ASSWGPSYEQY
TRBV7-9	ASSLQGSNSGANVLT
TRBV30	AWSRDRATGELF
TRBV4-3	ASSQDIGDRGGYT